Detailed here is one T cell receptor beta chain. Its target is unknown. These data are taken from a study of CD8 T cells in Susac syndrome. CDR3 length equals 14 residues. V lost 3 bases, J lost 8 bases, and 6 bases stayed unmatched. Germline CDR1 is SEHNR and CDR2 is FQNEAQ (reference sequence). Regarding the study as a whole: The study acknowledged a relatively small number of individuals in its TCR sequencing and HLA analysis.

When the RNA was reverse transcribed, random hexamers were used with an input of roughly 0.45 to 1 ug. An immunoSEQ multiplex PCR amplified TCR beta CDR3 over 54 Vbeta and 13 Jbeta. MiXCR was run by TCRdb on the immunoSEQ multiplex PCR reads, yielding one entry per CDR3 protein. Altogether over 300,000 distinct CDR3 sequences are present, about 91% being singletons, with the ten largest covering roughly 0.064%. Relapsing-remitting disease, either stable or active, was present in the multiple sclerosis controls, who were treatment-naive patients. Negative isolation was applied to CD8+ and CD4+ T cells, and FACS enrichment was applied to TEMRA cells.

This chain links TRBV7-9 with TRBJ2-1; 8 bases fit TRBD1. The specimen was CD4+ T cells from PBMCs. This receptor was identified in a human donor with multiple sclerosis. The DNA for the CDR3 is TGTGCCAGCAGCTTCCGGGACAGGCGGTATGAGCAGTTCTTC. This codes for CASSFRDRRYEQFF.